The 3 T cell receptor beta chains below were found in one sample sequenced in a study of T cell repertoires in cytomegalovirus infection. These receptors lack a known antigen. TCRdb independently ran MiXCR on the reads; one entry per CDR3 protein. The table includes approximately 1,000,000 distinct CDR3 sequences, about a third detected once. Material: cultured CD8+ T cells from PBMCs, obtained from culture after CMV antigen stimulation. The receptors come from a human donor in good health (CMV status not recorded). Some clones in this sample may be carry-over from other donors' samples.

A note on this clonotype: A much larger clone differs by one base, so this may be a read error. This rearrangement joins TRBV7-3 to TRBJ1-2; D is ambiguous. The CDR3 totals 13 residues. Germline V gene data show CDR1 as SGHTA and CDR2 as FQGTGA. This CDR3 is CVSSLGPGYGYTF. DNA for the CDR3: TGTGTCAGCAGCTTAGGACCCGGCTATGGCTACACCTTC.

This chain connects TRBV13 to TRBJ2-7; D not resolved. The CDR3 is made up of 14 amino acids. Germline CDR1 and CDR2: PRHDT and FYEKMQ (reference sequence). V was cut by 5 bases and J by 4 bases, with 15 bases left in between. The CDR3 reads CASSPTGRRYEQYF. CDR3 nucleotide sequence: TGTGCCAGCAGCCCAACGGGCAGGCGGTACGAGCAGTACTTC.

This chain's CDR3 is CASSLCTAEETGELFF. The CDR3 DNA sequence: TGTGCCAGCAGTTTATGCACAGCGGAGGAAACCGGGGAGCTGTTTTTT. This sequence joins TRBV28 and TRBJ2-2, with D possibly matching TRBD2 (5 bases). The CDR3 has 16 residues. Looked up from germline, CDR1 is MDHEN and CDR2 is SYDVKM. V shed 0 bases and J shed 5 bases, with 13 bases lying between them. Drawing the rest from reference TRBV28 and TRBJ2-2, the complete variable domain is DVKVTQSSRYLVKRTGEKVFLECVQDMDHENMFWYRQDPGLGLRLIYFSYDVKMKEKGDIPEGYSVSREKKERFSLILESASTNQTSMYLCASSLCTAEETGELFFGEGSRLTVL.